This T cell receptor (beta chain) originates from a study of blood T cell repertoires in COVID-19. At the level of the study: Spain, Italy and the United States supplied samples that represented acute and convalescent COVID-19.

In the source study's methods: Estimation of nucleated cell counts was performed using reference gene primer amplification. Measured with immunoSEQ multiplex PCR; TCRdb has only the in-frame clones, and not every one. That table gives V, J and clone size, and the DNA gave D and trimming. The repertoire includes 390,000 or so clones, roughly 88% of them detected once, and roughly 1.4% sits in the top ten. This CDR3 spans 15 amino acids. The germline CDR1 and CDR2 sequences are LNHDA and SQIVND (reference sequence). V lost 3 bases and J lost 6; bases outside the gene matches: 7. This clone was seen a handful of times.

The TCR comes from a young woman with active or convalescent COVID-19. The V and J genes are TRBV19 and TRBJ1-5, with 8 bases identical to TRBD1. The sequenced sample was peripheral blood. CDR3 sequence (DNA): TGTGCCAGTAGTATCCCCCGTGACAGGGGTCAGCCCCAGCATTTT. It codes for CASSIPRDRGQPQHF.